These T cell receptor beta chains were read from a single sample in a study of memory CD4+ T cells and cytomegalovirus serostatus. Using immunoSEQ multiplex PCR, the repertoire was profiled, and TCRdb retains in-frame clones only, with some absent. The sample has tens of thousands of clones, about four fifths seen once. Sequencing input: memory CD4+ T cells from blood. These receptors came from an adult in good health and CMV-seronegative. Each CDR3 is given with its conserved first and last residue. A D gene is named only where the DNA matches it firmly. Size is omitted from some rows. Given values are once, few, many or a class for expanded clones.

clone_size	j_call	v_call	d_call	cdr3_aa	cdr3_nt
NA	TRBJ2-5	TRBV5-4	NA	CASSLLRGGLQETQYF	TGTGCCAGCAGCTTGTTGAGGGGGGGGCTCCAAGAGACCCAGTACTTC
NA	TRBJ1-6	TRBV5-4	NA	CASSLVGSVSSYNSPLHF	TGTGCCAGCAGCTTGGTGGGCAGCGTGAGCTCCTATAATTCACCCCTCCACTTT
NA	TRBJ2-2	TRBV28	TRBD1	CASSFAGTGVGELFF	TGTGCCAGCAGTTTTGCCGGGACAGGCGTCGGGGAGCTGTTTTTT
NA	TRBJ1-1	TRBV6-5	NA	CASSYSRPPSTEAFF	TGTGCCAGCAGTTACTCGCGCCCGCCATCCACTGAAGCTTTCTTT
NA	TRBJ2-3	TRBV2	NA	CASSPQTGGTDTQYF	TGTGCCAGCAGTCCACAAACCGGGGGCACAGATACGCAGTATTTT
NA	TRBJ2-3	TRBV9	NA	CASSVDRRTDTQYF	TGTGCCAGCAGCGTCGACAGACGCACAGATACGCAGTATTTT
medium-sized	TRBJ2-3	TRBV2	NA	CASSEAVDTRTQYF	TGTGCCAGCAGTGAAGCGGTAGATACGAGGACGCAGTATTTT
few	TRBJ2-5	TRBV5-1	TRBD1	CASSLRDRDETQYF	TGCGCCAGCAGCCTCCGGGACAGGGATGAGACCCAGTACTTC
once	TRBJ1-2	TRBV5-6	TRBD1	CASSLLPTGWGGYTF	TGTGCCAGCAGCCTACTTCCGACAGGGTGGGGCGGCTACACCTTC
NA	TRBJ1-2	TRBV5-6	TRBD1	CASLSTGTAQWVYGYTF	TGTGCCAGCCTTTCCACCGGGACAGCCCAATGGGTCTATGGCTACACCTTC
NA	TRBJ2-5	TRBV2	NA	CAGSNNWETQYF	TGTGCCGGCAGTAATAATTGGGAGACCCAGTACTTC
NA	TRBJ1-3	TRBV4-1	NA	CASSQESVILSGNTIYF	TGCGCCAGCAGCCAAGAAAGTGTAATACTCTCTGGAAACACCATATATTTT
NA	TRBJ1-2	TRBV2	NA	CASSEGRGAKGYTF	TGTGCCAGCAGTGAGGGCAGGGGCGCAAAAGGCTACACCTTC
NA	TRBJ2-1	TRBV30	NA	CAWKAGDEQFF	TGTGCCTGGAAGGCCGGGGATGAGCAGTTCTTC
NA	TRBJ1-1	TRBV25-1	TRBD1	CASSEGQFTTTEAFF	TGTGCCAGCAGTGAGGGACAGTTTACAACCACTGAAGCTTTCTTT
NA	TRBJ1-1	TRBV5-6	NA	CASSLNFGVNTEAFF	TGTGCCAGCAGCTTGAATTTTGGTGTGAACACTGAAGCTTTCTTT
few	TRBJ1-1	TRBV15	NA	CATSRRGLDTEAFF	TGTGCCACCAGCAGGAGGGGATTGGACACTGAAGCTTTCTTT
NA	TRBJ1-1	TRBV4-2	NA	CASSPLWGRGMNTEAFF	TGTGCCAGCAGCCCCCTATGGGGTCGGGGGATGAACACTGAAGCTTTCTTT
NA	TRBJ1-5	TRBV11-1	NA	CASSLEVMWSEQPQHF	TGTGCCAGCAGCTTAGAGGTCATGTGGTCGGAGCAGCCCCAGCATTTT
NA	TRBJ1-2	TRBV15	NA	CATSKLLTANYGYTF	TGTGCCACCAGCAAGCTCCTGACAGCTAACTATGGCTACACCTTC
few	TRBJ2-3	TRBV12-1	NA	CASSSLILAGPRPDTQYF	TGTGCCAGCAGCTCACTCATATTAGCGGGCCCCCGCCCAGATACGCAGTATTTT
NA	TRBJ1-2	TRBV4-3	NA	CASSQDAAYYGYTF	TGCGCCAGCAGCCAAGACGCCGCCTACTATGGCTACACCTTC
NA	TRBJ2-3	TRBV4-2	TRBD2	CASSQERPLAGTDTQYF	TGTGCCAGCAGCCAAGAACGGCCACTAGCGGGCACAGATACGCAGTATTTT